What follows are 20 T cell receptor beta chains derived from one specimen sequenced in a study of neurological immune-mediated disorders (dated 2019 in TCRdb). The library was produced with 5' RACE. TCRdb lists the instrument as Illumina HiSeq 2500. The public reads were reanalyzed by TCRdb: fastp trimming at Q25, MiXCR alignment, in-frame beta chains only. Identical CDR3 protein sequences are pooled into one entry, listed with their most common genes and DNA. The sample table records 50,000 to 65,000 distinct CDR3 sequences; under 5.5% of these occur just once. The top ten hold approximately 3.5% of the sample. Sample: PBMCs. These receptors were collected from a woman in her forties or fifties with multiple sclerosis.

CDR3 amino acids: CASSLAAREDTQYF. The DNA of the CDR3 is TGCGCCAGCAGCTTGGCGGCCAGGGAGGATACGCAGTATTTT. This chain connects TRBV5-1 to TRBJ2-3; D possibly matches TRBD1 or TRBD2 (5 bases each). Germline CDR1 SGHRS, CDR2 YFSETQ. V gave up 0 bases and J gave up 6 bases, with 11 bases separating them. This CDR3 is built from 14 residues. Filled out from reference TRBV5-1 and TRBJ2-3, the complete variable domain reads KAGVTQTPRYLIKTRGQQVTLSCSPISGHRSVSWYQQTPGQGLQFLFEYFSETQRNKGNFPGRFSGRQFSNSRSEMNVSTLELGDSALYLCASSLAAREDTQYFGPGTRLTVL.

This clonotype was recorded many times. V and J are TRBV14 and TRBJ1-1, with 7 bases identical to TRBD1. J was trimmed by 5 bases and V by 0 bases; bases with no gene match: 3. The CDR3 runs to 14 residues. The germline V gene has CDR1 SGHDN and CDR2 FVKESK. The CDR3 region is CASSQEYRGTEAFF. The CDR3 DNA is TGTGCCAGCAGCCAAGAATACAGGGGTACTGAAGCTTTCTTT.

In this sample, this clonotype turned up many times. V is TRBV4-3 and J is TRBJ2-2, with 8 bases fitting TRBD1. This CDR3 is built from 14 residues. Per the germline V gene, CDR1 is LGHNA and CDR2 is YSLEER. V gave up 3 bases and J gave up 5 bases; unmatched junction bases: 2. The CDR3, as DNA: TGCGCCAGCAGCCAGGACAGGGTTACCGGGGAGCTGTTTTTT. It yields the protein CASSQDRVTGELFF.

This clonotype was found many times. J is TRBJ2-5 and V is TRBV6-2 or TRBV6-3, with D possibly matching TRBD1 (5 bases). The CDR3 sequence is 14 residues long. Trimming cost V 4 bases and J 4 bases, with 13 bases left between them. Looked up from germline, CDR1 is MNHEY and CDR2 is SVGEGT. The chain's CDR3 is CASSFSGIGETQYF. CDR3 bases: TGTGCCAGCAGTTTTTCAGGGATCGGAGAGACCCAGTACTTC.

This clonotype was seen repeatedly, ten times or more. An end of the junction differs from the germline gene, which may be a read error. The chain is built from TRBV7-7 and TRBJ2-5; 7 bases align to TRBD1. The length of the CDR3 is 15 residues. Germline assignment: CDR1 SSHAT and CDR2 FNYEAQ (reference sequence). CDR3 sequence: CASSRGTDPQETQYF. For the CDR3, the DNA is TGTGCTAGCAGCCGTGGGACAGATCCTCAAGAGACCCAGTACTTC.

The sample holds many counts of this clonotype. The genes are TRBV5-5 and TRBJ1-6, with 7 nucleotides matching TRBD1. Germline-derived CDR1 and CDR2 are SGHKS and YYEKEE (reference sequence). The CDR3 runs 17 residues. The junction had 13 bases not matched to a gene; V was cut back by 5 bases and J by 5 bases. As DNA, the CDR3 is TGTGCCAGCAGATTTTATCGGGACAGTGTTGATAATTCACCCCTCCACTTT. Translation: CASRFYRDSVDNSPLHF.

This clonotype occurred many times. The chain is built from TRBV20-1 and TRBJ2-3; 8 bases are a match to TRBD2. This CDR3 is 14 amino acids long. With 1 base clipped from V and 4 bases from J, the junction kept 4 bases outside the gene matches. The germline V gene encodes CDR1 DFQATT and CDR2 SNEGSKA (reference sequence). The CDR3: CSARGGLGSDTQYF. In DNA, the CDR3 is TGCAGTGCTAGAGGGGGACTAGGGTCAGATACGCAGTATTTT.

This clonotype came up many times. The rearrangement uses TRBV7-3 and TRBJ2-6, with D unclear. The CDR3 consists of 13 residues. Germline CDR1 SGHTA, CDR2 FQGTGA. V dropped 8 bases and J dropped 4 bases, with 9 bases sitting between them. As DNA, the CDR3 is TGTGCCAGCGGCCGGAGCGGGGCCAACGTCCTGACTTTC. Amino acids: CASGRSGANVLTF.

This clonotype was recorded many times. The V call is TRBV10-3, the J call TRBJ2-2, with TRBD1 matching 8 bases. V lost 5 bases to trimming and J lost 3 bases; unmatched junction nucleotides: 5. This CDR3 region has 15 residues. Germline V gene sequence: CDR1 ENHRY, CDR2 SYGVKD. CDR3 sequence: CAISKGQADTGELFF. The DNA of the CDR3 is TGTGCCATCAGTAAGGGACAGGCGGACACCGGGGAGCTGTTTTTT.

This clonotype was observed at least ten times. This chain connects TRBV15 to TRBJ2-2, with D maybe TRBD2 (6 bases). Trimming shortened V by 3 bases and J by 6 bases, and 11 bases separated the two germline ends. Germline lookup yields CDR1 LNHNV and CDR2 YYDKDF (reference sequence). This CDR3 spans 14 amino acids. The CDR3 sequence: CATSSRRGSGELFF. The CDR3 bases are TGTGCCACCAGCAGTAGGAGGGGATCCGGGGAGCTGTTTTTT.

This clonotype was seen at least ten times. The chain has TRBV29-1 and TRBJ2-7, with 9 positions matching TRBD1. Germline-derived CDR1 and CDR2 are SQVTM and ANQGSEA. The CDR3 sequence is 13 residues long. V lost 6 bases and J lost 4; bases outside the gene matches: 7. The CDR3 is CSVSGQGIYEQYF. CDR3 bases: TGCAGCGTCTCCGGACAGGGGATTTACGAGCAGTACTTC.

This clonotype was recorded at least ten times. V and J are TRBV11-2 and TRBJ2-3; weak D call: TRBD2 (7 bases). The CDR3 is made up of 15 amino acids. V was pared by 5 bases and J by 1 base, with 13 bases between. Germline V CDR1 and CDR2: SGHAT, FQNNGV. CDR3 residues: CASSPLRGRTDTQYF. The CDR3 DNA follows: TGTGCCAGCAGCCCACTGCGGGGGCGCACAGATACGCAGTATTTT. The variable domain in full, with the rest retrieved from reference TRBV11-2 and TRBJ2-3, is EAGVAQSPRYKIIEKRQSVAFWCNPISGHATLYWYQQILGQGPKLLIQFQNNGVVDDSQLPKDRFSAERLKGVDSTLKIQPAKLEDSAVYLCASSPLRGRTDTQYFGPGTRLTVL.

Many counts were recorded for this clonotype. The chain couples TRBV4-1 to TRBJ2-2; TRBD2 agrees at 12 bases. The CDR3 contains 17 residues. Trimming removed 1 base from V and 9 bases from J; junction bases left unmatched: 9. Looked up from germline, CDR1 is MGHRA and CDR2 is YSYEKL. The CDR3 coding sequence is TGCGCCAGCAGCCAAGTAGCCCCTAGCGGGGGGGCGCGGGAGCTGTTTTTT. Protein sequence: CASSQVAPSGGARELFF.

This clonotype has at least ten counts. This chain joins TRBV2 and TRBJ2-5, with D possibly TRBD2 on 6 matching bases. The CDR3 is made up of 14 amino acids. The germline gives CDR1 SNHLY, CDR2 FYNNEI. Trimming took 4 bases from V and 5 from J, leaving 14 bases between them. CDR3 nucleotides: TGTGCCAGCAGTGCGTCGACTAGTACCGAGACCCAGTACTTC. It encodes CASSASTSTETQYF.

This clonotype was recorded many times. The chain has TRBV20-1 and TRBJ2-3; D not resolved. Germline V gene data show CDR1 as DFQATT and CDR2 as SNEGSKA (reference sequence). The CDR3 length is 11 residues. Trimming stripped 6 bases from V and 2 bases from J, with 6 bases between. In DNA, the CDR3 is TGCAGTGCCCCCACCACAGATACGCAGTATTTT. Amino acids: CSAPTTDTQYF.

This clonotype has ten or more counts. The chain uses TRBV7-9 and TRBJ1-1; D is possibly TRBD1 (5 bases). Germline CDR1 reads SEHNR; CDR2 reads FQNEAQ (reference sequence). The V and J ends lost 2 bases and 7 bases respectively, with 20 bases between them. This CDR3 has 16 amino acids. CDR3 DNA sequence: TGTGCCAGCAGCTTAACCGTCAGGGTCCAAGGTGGTGAAGCTTTCTTT. It is translated as CASSLTVRVQGGEAFF.

This clonotype was seen at least ten times. This sequence joins TRBV9 and TRBJ2-3, with 8 bases identical to TRBD2. CDR1 is SGDLS, CDR2 YYNGEE, per germline. V lost 4 bases to trimming and J lost 10 bases; unmatched junction nucleotides: 20. This CDR3 is 17 amino acids long. The CDR3 protein is CASSSIGGLAGPLAQYF. The DNA for the CDR3 is TGTGCCAGCAGCTCGATCGGTGGGCTAGCGGGCCCTTTAGCGCAGTATTTT. Full variable domain (outside the CDR3, taken from reference TRBV9 and TRBJ2-3): DSGVTQTPKHLITATGQRVTLRCSPRSGDLSVYWYQQSLDQGLQFLIQYYNGEERAKGNILERFSAQQFPDLHSELNLSSLELGDSALYFCASSSIGGLAGPLAQYFGPGTRLTVL.

This clonotype appeared many times. The genes are TRBV11-1 and TRBJ1-2, with TRBD1 as a possible D gene (5 bases). The CDR3 covers 14 residues. Trimming cost V 3 bases and J 4 bases, with 12 bases left between them. Looked up from germline, CDR1 is SGHAT and CDR2 is FQDESV (reference sequence). The CDR3 is CASSLKGPSYGYTF. The CDR3 DNA follows: TGTGCCAGCAGCTTGAAGGGGCCCAGCTATGGCTACACCTTC.

This clonotype has ten or more counts. The chain carries TRBV28 and TRBJ2-2, with 14 bases identical to TRBD2. V was pared by 6 bases and J by 4 bases, with 7 bases of the junction left unmatched. This CDR3 spans 17 amino acids. The V gene's germline CDR1 is MDHEN and CDR2 SYDVKM. The CDR3 DNA is TGTGCCAGCAGGGAGGGACTAGCGGGGGTCGGCACCGGGGAGCTGTTTTTT. Residues: CASREGLAGVGTGELFF.

Ten or more counts support this clonotype. The chain couples TRBV5-4 to TRBJ2-3; 12 bases align to TRBD2. Germline-derived CDR1 and CDR2 are SGHNT and YYREEE (reference sequence). The junction had 5 bases not matched to a gene; V was cut back by 4 bases and J by 2 bases. The CDR3 length is 16 residues. The CDR3 region is CASSSGLAGITDTQYF. For the CDR3, the DNA is TGTGCCAGCAGCAGTGGACTAGCGGGGATCACAGATACGCAGTATTTT.